This TCR beta chain was found in a study of blood T cell repertoires in COVID-19. Original data processing: How many nucleated cells were present was estimated from reference gene primer amplification. The protocol was immunoSEQ multiplex PCR, while the TCRdb copy is restricted to in-frame clones and leaves out a portion. The DNA gave D and trimming, while V, J and clone size come from that table. The sample has 260,000 or so clones, more than 75% seen once. Participant ages covered roughly 18 to 89 years across about two dozen US areas. Cohort placement rested on clinical history that participants reported themselves. Resolution of symptoms, clearance, or two negative PCRs was present in recovered Cohort 3 donors. What was sequenced was PBMCs or T cells enriched from blood (not recorded which). This receptor was identified in a man aged 18-30 years who had recovered from COVID-19.

DNA for the CDR3: TGTGCTAGTGCCCTCGGGACTAGCGGGAGCAATGAGCAGTTCTTC. Residues: CASALGTSGSNEQFF. This chain joins TRBV12-5 and TRBJ2-1; 14 nucleotides agree with TRBD2. With V trimmed by 7 bases and J by 6 bases, 5 bases remained unmatched. The CDR3 has 15 amino acids. From germline, CDR1 is LGHNT and CDR2 FRNRAP.